This T cell receptor (beta chain) was captured in a study of T cell responses to AZD1222 COVID-19 vaccine. Comment on this clone: Its antigen is unidentified.

Pooling of second doses given at about 4 or about 12 weeks was done. Points from the study as a whole: Nearly half of spike-specific TCRs reportedly go after variant regions that carry no mutations. It was only six AZD1222 recipients who were seropositive at baseline.

Trimming removed 2 bases at V and 3 bases at J, with 24 bases between. Per germline, CDR1 LGHNT and CDR2 FRNRAP. CDR3 size: 19 residues. Libraries were prepared by immunoSEQ multiplex PCR; TCRdb keeps only in-frame clonotypes and omits some of them. This sample carries 110,000 or so clones, roughly 91% of them seen once, and the ten largest clones take approximately 3.5%. The rearrangement joins TRBV12-5 to TRBJ2-3; a weak D match, TRBD2 (5 bases). This TCR was recovered from an adult who received the AZD1222 COVID-19 vaccine. The material sequenced was peripheral blood, taken 28 days after the second AZD1222 dose. The CDR3: CASGLPPSTRDLRTDTQYF. DNA of the CDR3: TGTGCTAGTGGTTTGCCCCCTTCTACTAGAGACCTAAGGACAGATACGCAGTATTTT. Full variable domain (missing parts from reference TRBV12-5 and TRBJ2-3): DARVTQTPRHKVTEMGQEVTMRCQPILGHNTVFWYRQTMMQGLELLAYFRNRAPLDDSGMPKDRFSAEMPDATLATLKIQPSEPRDSAVYFCASGLPPSTRDLRTDTQYFGPGTRLTVL.